The present entry profiles one T cell receptor beta chain with its context. The data derive from a study of cytomegalovirus exposure and HLA in healthy donors. The CDR3 contains 15 residues. The V segment lost 6 bases and the J segment 3 bases; nucleotides outside the gene matches: 9. The V gene's germline CDR1 is LNHDA and CDR2 SQIVND (reference sequence). PCR was performed using 60 Vbeta and 13 Jbeta primers. TCRdb's table, derived via immunoSEQ multiplex PCR, lists solely in-frame clones and lacks some. The table shows around 100,000 clones, with around 80% occurring only once. The sample consisted of PBMCs. The chain combines TRBV19 with TRBJ2-7, with 9 bases identical to TRBD1. This receptor was identified in a woman in her 50s in good health and CMV-seropositive. CDR3 protein: CASRRGDREGYEQYF. Here the CDR3 DNA reads TGTGCCAGTAGAAGGGGGGACAGGGAGGGCTACGAGCAGTACTTC.